These T cell receptor beta chains were read from a single sample in a study of OX40 agonist ivuxolimab in advanced cancers. Data came from immunoSEQ multiplex PCR; TCRdb stores just in-frame clones and leaves some out. The repertoire holds fewer than 30,000 clones, with approximately 88% as singletons. The sequencing here drew on CD4+ or CD8+ T cells sorted from blood, taken in a trial of the OX40 agonist ivuxolimab. The receptors shown here come from an adult with an advanced solid tumor such as melanoma, head and neck, liver or kidney cancer. Both conserved end residues are part of each CDR3. A D gene is named only where the DNA matches it firmly. Clone sizes are given selectively: once, few, many, or a class where the clone is expanded.

CDR3 protein	CDR3 DNA	J gene	clone size	D gene	V gene
CASSPQDGLGAFF	TGTGCCAGCAGCCCCCAGGACGGACTGGGAGCTTTCTTT	TRBJ1-1	-	-	TRBV7-3
CASSSQGTLLPEQYF	TGTGCCAGCAGCTCTCAGGGAACCCTACTACCCGAGCAGTACTTC	TRBJ2-7	once	-	TRBV7-9
CASSRTGFRDHGYTF	TGTGCCAGCAGTCGGACGGGATTTAGGGATCATGGCTACACCTTC	TRBJ1-2	-	-	TRBV6-5
CSVQRGMATDTQYF	TGCAGCGTTCAGCGCGGGATGGCCACAGATACGCAGTATTTT	TRBJ2-3	-	-	TRBV29-1
CASSLGPFQGGNYGYTF	TGTGCCAGCAGCTTGGGCCCCTTTCAGGGCGGGAACTATGGCTACACCTTC	TRBJ1-2	-	-	TRBV5-5
CASSLVATAYSNQPQHF	TGTGCCAGCAGCTTAGTTGCGACAGCATATAGCAATCAGCCCCAGCATTTT	TRBJ1-5	once	-	TRBV7-2
CASGLGQGATGELFF	TGTGCTAGTGGTTTGGGACAGGGGGCGACCGGGGAGCTGTTTTTT	TRBJ2-2	-	TRBD1	TRBV12-5
CASSPEAGRETQYF	TGTGCCAGCAGCCCCGAGGCAGGGCGAGAGACCCAGTACTTC	TRBJ2-5	-	-	TRBV21-1
CASSQDRVRDTYGYTF	TGTGCCAGCAGCCAAGATAGGGTCCGGGACACCTATGGCTACACCTTC	TRBJ1-2	-	-	TRBV4-2
CASSPPGAQMNTEAFF	TGTGCCAGCTCACCTCCAGGGGCACAGATGAACACTGAAGCTTTCTTT	TRBJ1-1	few	-	TRBV18
CAWSLPGPRYNEQFF	TGTGCCTGGAGTCTCCCTGGGCCCCGTTACAATGAGCAGTTCTTC	TRBJ2-1	-	-	TRBV30
CASIQRGQGRQPQHF	TGTGCCAGCATCCAGCGGGGACAGGGGCGACAGCCCCAGCATTTT	TRBJ1-5	-	TRBD1	TRBV5-5
CASSFRGQGDTQYF	TGTGCCAGCAGCTTTCGGGGTCAGGGAGATACGCAGTATTTT	TRBJ2-3	once	-	TRBV11-3
CASSFRTSGSAGELFF	TGTGCCAGCAGCTTTAGGACTAGCGGGTCGGCCGGGGAGCTGTTTTTT	TRBJ2-2	-	TRBD2	TRBV5-4
CASSFGTGLAGTEAFF	TGTGCCAGCAGTTTCGGGACAGGGTTGGCGGGCACTGAAGCTTTCTTT	TRBJ1-1	-	TRBD1	TRBV28
CASRGLTRQDTEAFF	TGTGCCAGCAGGGGGCTAACAAGACAGGACACTGAAGCTTTCTTT	TRBJ1-1	-	-	TRBV28
CASSIGTGEAFF	TGTGCCAGCAGTATAGGGACAGGCGAAGCTTTCTTT	TRBJ1-1	-	TRBD1	TRBV27
CASSFRDRTDTQYF	TGTGCCAGCAGCTTCCGGGATCGCACAGATACGCAGTATTTT	TRBJ2-3	-	-	TRBV7-2
CNAGQGNEQYF	TGCAACGCGGGACAGGGAAACGAGCAGTACTTC	TRBJ2-7	-	TRBD1	TRBV20-1
CASSVISQGTEAFF	TGTGCCAGCAGCGTTATCTCCCAGGGGACTGAAGCTTTCTTT	TRBJ1-1	-	-	TRBV9
CASSLIRGNTEAFF	TGTGCCAGCAGTTTAATCCGGGGAAACACTGAAGCTTTCTTT	TRBJ1-1	-	-	TRBV27
CASSVAQVGEAFF	TGTGCCAGCAGCGTAGCTCAGGTTGGTGAAGCTTTCTTT	TRBJ1-1	-	-	TRBV9
CASSLSGLIEAFF	TGTGCCAGCAGCTTAAGTGGGTTAATTGAAGCTTTCTTT	TRBJ1-1	-	-	TRBV7-2
CASSQDPWTESSYEQYF	TGTGCCAGCAGCCAAGATCCCTGGACAGAAAGCTCCTACGAGCAGTACTTC	TRBJ2-7	-	-	TRBV4-2
CASSLTSGTSYNEQFF	TGTGCCAGCTCACTCACTAGCGGGACCTCCTACAATGAGCAGTTCTTC	TRBJ2-1	-	TRBD2	TRBV18
CASSQGVGGSSYNEQFF	TGCGCCAGCAGCCAGGGGGTCGGGGGGAGCTCCTACAATGAGCAGTTCTTC	TRBJ2-1	-	TRBD2	TRBV4-3
CSVITAAGTYEQYF	TGCAGCGTGATAACGGCAGCGGGGACCTACGAGCAGTACTTC	TRBJ2-7	-	TRBD2	TRBV29-1
CASRPGHLETQYF	TGTGCCAGCAGACCGGGACACTTAGAGACCCAGTACTTC	TRBJ2-5	-	-	TRBV6-5
CASSLRDRPEKLFF	TGTGCCAGTTCCCTTAGGGACAGGCCAGAAAAACTGTTTTTT	TRBJ1-4	-	TRBD1	TRBV28
CASSLSAGEDGQFF	TGCGCCAGCAGCTTAAGCGCGGGAGAGGATGGGCAGTTCTTC	TRBJ2-1	-	TRBD2	TRBV5-1
CASLKGLLETQYF	TGTGCCAGCCTTAAGGGGTTATTGGAGACCCAGTACTTC	TRBJ2-5	once	-	TRBV2